These 2 T cell receptor beta chains came from one sample sequenced in a study of OX40 agonist ivuxolimab in advanced cancers. The assay was immunoSEQ multiplex PCR, and TCRdb's table has in-frame clones only and misses some. In the table there are around 66,000 clones, about nine tenths of which are singletons. The material sequenced was CD4+ or CD8+ T cells sorted from blood, taken in a trial of the OX40 agonist ivuxolimab. The source is an adult with an advanced solid tumor such as melanoma, head and neck, liver or kidney cancer.

The rearrangement joins TRBV29-1 to TRBJ2-5; D possibly corresponds to TRBD1 (6 bases). The CDR3 spans 12 residues. The V end was cut by 4 bases, the J end by 7 bases, with 13 bases between. The germline V gene has CDR1 SQVTM and CDR2 ANQGSEA. DNA of the CDR3: TGCAGCGTTGCTTGGGGGCCCGGGACCCAGTACTTC. It codes for CSVAWGPGTQYF.

V and J are TRBV27 and TRBJ2-1, with 10 nucleotides matching TRBD2. There are 16 residues in the CDR3. With V trimmed by 4 bases and J by 0 bases, 3 bases remained unmatched. Per the germline V gene, CDR1 is MNHEY and CDR2 is SMNVEV (reference sequence). The CDR3 loop is CASSSWTSGSYNEQFF. Written as DNA, the CDR3 is TGTGCCAGCAGTTCTTGGACTAGCGGCTCCTACAATGAGCAGTTCTTC.